Here is one TCR beta chain with its context. Its specificity is not known. The treatment was: about 20 received Ad26.COV2.S at low or high dose, single or two shots; about 5 received placebo; per-sample allocation not given. Sampling took place 63 days after the first vaccine or placebo injection. This sample was taken from a study of Ad26.COV2.S vaccination and SARS-CoV-2 variants. Study overall: Into the muscle, Ad26.COV2.S was dosed once or twice, 56 days apart.

This CDR3 has 12 residues. V lost 6 bases to trimming and J lost 9 bases, with 14 bases between them. The germline gives CDR1 LNHDA, CDR2 SQIVND (reference sequence). Study-wide results and caveats: Vaccinated and placebo-treated recipients had similar non-spike TCR breadth. Breadth and depth estimates from TCRs may understate total T cell responses. Relative to placebo recipients, vaccine recipients exhibited elevated spike-specific TCR breadth.

The assay was immunoSEQ multiplex PCR, and TCRdb's table has in-frame clones only and misses some. Of roughly 300,000 clones listed, approximately 86% are singletons. The TCR was taken from a person aged 18-65 years who received the Ad26.COV2.S COVID-19 vaccine or a placebo. This sample comprised peripheral blood, obtained in a trial of Ad26.COV2.S vaccine versus placebo. This chain uses TRBV19 with TRBJ2-5, with a possible D match to TRBD1 (6 bases). The CDR3 region has the DNA TGTGCCAGTAGCCTAGGGGGTACGGCCCAGTACTTC. Its protein is CASSLGGTAQYF.